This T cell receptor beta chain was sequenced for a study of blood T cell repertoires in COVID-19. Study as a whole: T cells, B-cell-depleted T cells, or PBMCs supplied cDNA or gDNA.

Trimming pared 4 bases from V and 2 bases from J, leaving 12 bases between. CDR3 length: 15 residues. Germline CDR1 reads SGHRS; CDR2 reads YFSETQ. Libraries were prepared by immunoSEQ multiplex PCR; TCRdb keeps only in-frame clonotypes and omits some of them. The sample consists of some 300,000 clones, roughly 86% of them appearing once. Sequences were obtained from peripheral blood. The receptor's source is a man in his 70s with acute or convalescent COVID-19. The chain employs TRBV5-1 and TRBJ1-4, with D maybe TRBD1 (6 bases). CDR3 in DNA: TGCGCCAGCAGCGAAGGACAGTTGACTAATGAAAAACTGTTTTTT. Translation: CASSEGQLTNEKLFF.